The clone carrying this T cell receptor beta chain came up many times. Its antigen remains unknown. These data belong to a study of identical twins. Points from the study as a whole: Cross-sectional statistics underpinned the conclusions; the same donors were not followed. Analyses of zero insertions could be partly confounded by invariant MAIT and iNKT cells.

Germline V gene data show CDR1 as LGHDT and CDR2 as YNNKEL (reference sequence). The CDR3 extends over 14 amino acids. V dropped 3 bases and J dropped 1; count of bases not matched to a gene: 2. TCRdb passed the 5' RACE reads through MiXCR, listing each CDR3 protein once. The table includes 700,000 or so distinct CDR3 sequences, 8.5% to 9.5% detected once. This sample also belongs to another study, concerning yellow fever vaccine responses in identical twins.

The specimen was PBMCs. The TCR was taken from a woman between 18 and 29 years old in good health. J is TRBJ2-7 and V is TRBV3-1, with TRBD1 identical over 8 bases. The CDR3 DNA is TGTGCCAGCAGCCAGCGACAGGGGTCCTACGAGCAGTACTTC. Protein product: CASSQRQGSYEQYF.